The clone carrying this TCR beta chain was detected once. Deletions cut 0 bases from V and 5 bases from J, with 7 bases between. The germline V gene has CDR1 SGHNT and CDR2 YENEEA. This CDR3 is 13 amino acids long. The source of the sample is a study of early T cells in non-severe SARS-CoV-2 infection. TCRdb reprocessed the 5' RACE reads via MiXCR and lists one record per CDR3 protein. Of some 67,000 distinct CDR3 sequences detected, roughly 13% appear once; the ten largest clones hold over 11%. Specimen: whole blood. This clonotype was obtained from an adult who was a healthcare worker with PCR-confirmed SARS-CoV-2 infection or an uninfected control (not recorded which). This sequence joins TRBV11-3 and TRBJ1-1; weak D call: TRBD1 (5 bases). CDR3 DNA: TGTGCCAGCAGCTTAGAGGGGCAAACTGAAGCTTTCTTT. Protein sequence: CASSLEGQTEAFF.